The present entry profiles one TCR beta chain with its context. The data were obtained in a study of blood T cell repertoires in COVID-19. Whole-study context: PBMCs, B-cell-depleted T cells, or T cells were the source of the cDNA or gDNA that made up the material.

The method was immunoSEQ multiplex PCR; TCRdb's version includes in-frame clones alone and lacks a portion of them. The table has some 77,000 clones, roughly 79% seen once. The germline CDR1 and CDR2 sequences are LGHDT and YNNKEL (reference sequence). This CDR3 spans 14 amino acids. Germline trimming cut 3 bases from V and 6 bases from J; bases unmatched to any gene: 4. Source material: peripheral blood. The genes are TRBV3-1 (or the pseudogene TRBV3-2) and TRBJ1-5, with TRBD1 matching over 8 bases. The receptor comes from a woman in her sixties or seventies with acute or convalescent COVID-19. The DNA for the CDR3 is TGTGCCAGCAGCCAGCAACAGGGGGTTCAGCCCCAGCATTTT. Its translation is CASSQQQGVQPQHF.